One sample yielded the 28 T cell receptor beta chains listed below, sequenced in a study of blood T cell repertoires in COVID-19. Clones were read by immunoSEQ multiplex PCR, and TCRdb kept only the in-frame ones, dropping some. The sample includes roughly 70,000 clones, roughly nine tenths of them seen just once. The sample taken for sequencing was peripheral blood. The receptors originated from a man between 65 and 85 years old with active COVID-19.

The chain joins TRBV4-1 to TRBJ2-4, with TRBD2 matching over 7 bases. J lost 5 bases, V lost 7 bases, and 5 bases had no gene match. The CDR3 is 13 residues long. Germline V gives CDR1 MGHRA, CDR2 YSYEKL. For the CDR3, the DNA is TGCGCCAGCATGGGAGGGTCCCAAAACATTCAGTACTTC. Translation: CASMGGSQNIQYF.

The V call is TRBV2, the J call TRBJ1-2; perhaps TRBD1 as D (5 bases). Per germline, CDR1 SNHLY and CDR2 FYNNEI. The CDR3 loop spans 16 amino acids. Trimming took 4 bases from V and 7 from J, leaving 22 bases between them. The CDR3 region is CASSGRLGQDARGYTF. CDR3 in DNA: TGTGCCAGCAGTGGTCGTTTGGGGCAGGATGCCCGTGGCTACACCTTC.

The chain joins TRBV12-3 or TRBV12-4 to TRBJ1-1; maybe TRBD1 (6 bases). CDR3 size: 13 residues. V shed 0 bases and J shed 11 bases, with 13 bases lying between them. For the CDR3, the DNA is TGTGCCAGCAGTTTAGCGGGGGCAGGGGTGGCTTTCTTT. Translating it yields CASSLAGAGVAFF.

The chain is built from TRBV7-6 and TRBJ2-3; D is perhaps TRBD2 (5 bases). V was shortened by 1 base and J by 5 bases, with 16 bases between the two germline ends. Germline loops: CDR1 SGHVS, CDR2 FNYEAQ. The CDR3 extends over 16 amino acids. CDR3 nucleotides: TGTGCCAGCAGCTTAGGCCCAGGCCCCCGGGGAGATACGCAGTATTTT. This sequence encodes CASSLGPGPRGDTQYF.

CDR3 residues: CASSIGGYTF. DNA for the CDR3: TGTGCCAGTAGTATTGGCGGCTACACCTTC. V gene TRBV19 combines with J gene TRBJ1-2; D unresolved. The germline V and J ends were trimmed by 3 bases and 8 bases, with 4 bases remaining between them. Germline CDR1 reads LNHDA; CDR2 reads SQIVND (reference sequence). The CDR3 runs to 10 residues.

The chain uses TRBV21-1 and TRBJ1-1. TRBV21-1 is assigned pseudogene status. CDR3 length equals 12 residues. CDR3: CASSKGSTEAFF. For the CDR3, the DNA is TGTGCCAGCAGCAAGGGGAGCACTGAAGCTTTCTTT.

This clone was detected only once. The rearrangement uses TRBV9 and TRBJ2-3, with a tentative D call TRBD2 (6 bases). V was clipped by 4 bases and J by 0 bases, with 18 bases between them. This CDR3 comprises 17 residues. Germline loops: CDR1 SGDLS, CDR2 YYNGEE. The CDR3 reads CASSQFGGGSSTDTQYF. The DNA for the CDR3 is TGTGCCAGCAGCCAATTTGGTGGGGGGTCTAGCACAGATACGCAGTATTTT. Together with reference TRBV9 and TRBJ2-3, the CDR3 gives the full variable domain: DSGVTQTPKHLITATGQRVTLRCSPRSGDLSVYWYQQSLDQGLQFLIQYYNGEERAKGNILERFSAQQFPDLHSELNLSSLELGDSALYFCASSQFGGGSSTDTQYFGPGTRLTVL.

This sequence joins TRBV19 and TRBJ2-7; possibly TRBD1 for D (5 bases). Germline loops: CDR1 LNHDA, CDR2 SQIVND (reference sequence). The CDR3 contains 13 residues. Trimming removed 5 bases from V and 2 bases from J, with 10 bases in between. Here the CDR3 reads CASSVSTAYEQYF. DNA of the CDR3: TGTGCCAGTAGTGTCTCGACAGCCTACGAGCAGTACTTC.

This rearrangement joins TRBV18 to TRBJ1-2; 8 positions agree with TRBD1. This CDR3 contains 16 residues. V was clipped by 3 bases and J by 2 bases; unmatched bases: 8. Germline values: CDR1 KGHSH, CDR2 LQKENI. The CDR3 region is CASSPPGTGANYGYTF. DNA for the CDR3: TGTGCCAGCTCACCTCCTGGGACAGGCGCAAACTATGGCTACACCTTC. Complete variable domain (other parts from reference TRBV18 and TRBJ1-2): NAGVMQNPRHLVRRRGQEARLRCSPMKGHSHVYWYRQLPEEGLKFMVYLQKENIIDESGMPKERFSAEFPKEGPSILRIQQVVRGDSAAYFCASSPPGTGANYGYTFGSGTRLTVV.

In this sample, this clone turned up a few times. This chain links TRBV7-2 with TRBJ1-2; D perhaps matches TRBD1 (6 bases). Germline assignment: CDR1 SGHTA and CDR2 FQGNSA. V was pared by 1 base and J by 8 bases, with 17 bases between. This CDR3 region has 15 residues. This CDR3 is CASSLGRDTTGGYTF. The CDR3 DNA is TGTGCCAGCAGCTTAGGCCGGGACACCACAGGGGGCTACACCTTC.

The gene calls are TRBV13 and TRBJ2-2, with 8 nucleotides matching TRBD1. Germline CDR1 is PRHDT and CDR2 is FYEKMQ (reference sequence). The CDR3 contains 12 residues. V shed 5 bases and J 9 bases; nucleotides not matched to a gene: 2. The CDR3 DNA reads TGTGCCAGCAGCCAGGGGGCGTGGGAGCTGTTTTTT. Amino acid sequence: CASSQGAWELFF.

The chain is built from TRBV7-2 and TRBJ2-2; TRBD2 matches 9 bases. The CDR3 consists of 15 residues. Trimming took 5 bases from V and 6 from J; bases not matched to a gene: 7. The germline CDR1 and CDR2 sequences are SGHTA and FQGNSA. CDR3: CASSTIAGAPGELFF. Written as DNA, the CDR3 is TGTGCCAGCAGCACGATAGCGGGAGCCCCCGGGGAGCTGTTTTTT.

The chain couples TRBV4-2 to TRBJ2-1; 9 nucleotides line up with TRBD2. CDR1 LGHNA and CDR2 YNFKEQ come from the germline V gene. The junction had 4 bases not matched to a gene; V was cut back by 1 base and J by 12 bases. The CDR3 runs to 13 residues. CDR3: CASSQGGGVGQFF. In DNA, the CDR3 is TGTGCCAGCAGCCAAGGCGGGGGGGTGGGGCAGTTCTTC.

The chain joins TRBV30 to TRBJ1-6; D may be TRBD1 (6 bases). Germline loops: CDR1 GTSNPN, CDR2 SVGIG (reference sequence). CDR3 length: 14 amino acids. Deletions cut 2 bases from V and 9 bases from J, with 14 bases between. The CDR3 loop is CAWSPRGMGSPLHF. CDR3 nucleotide sequence: TGTGCCTGGAGTCCTAGGGGGATGGGTTCACCCCTCCACTTT. The full variable domain, with the rest looked up from reference TRBV30 and TRBJ1-6, is SQTIHQWPATLVQPVGSPLSLECTVEGTSNPNLYWYRQAAGRGLQLLFYSVGIGQISSEVPQNLSASRPQDRQFILSSKKLLLSDSGFYLCAWSPRGMGSPLHFGNGTRLTVT.

This clone was found once. The chain recombines TRBV11-2 with TRBJ2-7, with 8 bases matching TRBD1. The CDR3 has 13 residues. The germline V gene encodes CDR1 SGHAT and CDR2 FQNNGV. Trimming at V came to 5 bases and at J to 7 bases, leaving 7 bases not matched to a gene. As DNA, the CDR3 is TGTGCCAGCAGCCCCGGACAGGGTGGGGAGCAGTACTTC. This gives the protein CASSPGQGGEQYF.

This rearrangement joins TRBV6-5 to TRBJ2-5; TRBD1 might be the D (6 bases). The CDR3 has 15 amino acids. The germline V gene encodes CDR1 MNHEY and CDR2 SVGAGI. V was clipped by 7 bases and J by 3 bases, with 18 bases between them. CDR3 loop: CASTTSGHTKETQYF. CDR3 DNA sequence: TGTGCCAGCACCACTTCGGGACATACAAAAGAGACCCAGTACTTC.

The chain uses TRBV7-8 and TRBJ2-3; weak D call: TRBD1 (6 bases). Germline CDR1 SGHVS, CDR2 FQNEAQ. V gave up 5 bases and J gave up 2 bases, with 14 bases separating them. This CDR3 is built from 15 residues. The CDR3 here is CASSTNQGFTDTQYF. CDR3 nucleotides: TGTGCCAGCAGCACTAACCAGGGGTTCACAGATACGCAGTATTTT.

The chain is built from TRBV12-3 or TRBV12-4 and TRBJ1-1; D gene unclear. The CDR3 is 13 amino acids. V was trimmed by 1 base and J by 11 bases, leaving 14 bases between them. CDR3 in amino acids: CASSLGSYGEAFF. Written as DNA, the CDR3 is TGTGCCAGCAGTTTAGGTTCGTATGGGGAGGCTTTCTTT.

The chain uses TRBV5-4 and TRBJ1-2; the D gene is possibly TRBD1 (6 bases). Germline V lookup: CDR1 SGHNT, CDR2 YYREEE (reference sequence). The V and J ends lost 4 bases and 8 bases respectively, with 24 bases between them. The CDR3 runs 16 residues. As DNA, the CDR3 is TGTGCCAGCAGCCCGCCTTACAGGGCAGAAAAGGAGGGCTACACCTTC. Amino acids: CASSPPYRAEKEGYTF.

The CDR3 nucleotides are TGTGCCAGCAGCCAAGATAGGGGGGGCATGGGAGCCAAAAACATTCAGTACTTC. As protein: CASSQDRGGMGAKNIQYF. The J gene is TRBJ2-4, the V gene TRBV3-1 (or the pseudogene TRBV3-2), with TRBD2 as a possible D gene (7 bases). The V and J ends lost 0 bases and 0 bases respectively, with 15 bases between them. Germline V CDR1 and CDR2: LGHDT, YNNKEL (reference sequence). The CDR3 covers 18 residues.

The V call is TRBV24-1, the J call TRBJ2-2, with D perhaps TRBD1 (5 bases). The CDR3 runs 14 residues. Germline lookup yields CDR1 KGHDR and CDR2 SFDVKD. The germline V and J ends were trimmed by 4 bases and 8 bases, with 13 bases remaining between them. This chain's CDR3 is CATSDSQRGGELFF. Here the CDR3 DNA reads TGTGCCACCAGTGACTCGCAAAGGGGTGGGGAGCTGTTTTTT.

The rearrangement uses TRBV9 and TRBJ2-7, with 8 bases that match TRBD1. V trimming: 4 bases; J trimming: 0 bases; junction bases outside the gene matches: 6. The CDR3 consists of 15 residues. Germline CDR1 is SGDLS and CDR2 is YYNGEE. CDR3 protein: CASSPRTGISYEQYF. The CDR3 region has the DNA TGTGCCAGCAGCCCGCGGACAGGGATCTCCTACGAGCAGTACTTC.

J is TRBJ2-6 and V is TRBV23-1, with a possible D match to TRBD2 (5 bases). TRBV23-1 counts as an open reading frame of uncertain function. V shed 7 bases and J shed 1 base, with 20 bases lying between them. The CDR3 runs 18 residues. The DNA for the CDR3 is TGCGCCAGCACCGGAGGACCGCTCAGAAAATCTGGGGCCAACGTCCTGACTTTC. It translates to CASTGGPLRKSGANVLTF.

The chain uses TRBV4-1 and TRBJ1-2, with D possibly TRBD1 on 5 matching bases. The CDR3 is 14 residues long. Germline values: CDR1 MGHRA, CDR2 YSYEKL. The V gene lost 0 bases and the J gene lost 6 bases, with 11 bases spanning the gap. This chain's CDR3 is CASSQDWGRDGYTF. CDR3 coding DNA: TGCGCCAGCAGCCAAGATTGGGGCAGAGATGGCTACACCTTC.

The gene calls are TRBV28 and TRBJ2-3, with unresolved D. The CDR3 runs 14 residues. Per germline, CDR1 MDHEN and CDR2 SYDVKM. Trimming took 4 bases from V and 6 from J, leaving 14 bases between them. CDR3: CASSWLGNGDTQYF. CDR3 coding DNA: TGTGCCAGCAGTTGGCTTGGAAACGGGGATACGCAGTATTTT.

This chain connects TRBV15 to TRBJ1-1; D is unclear. Trimming left V 2 bases short and J 3 bases short, with 4 bases between. This CDR3 has 12 residues. Germline loops: CDR1 LNHNV, CDR2 YYDKDF (reference sequence). The DNA of the CDR3 is TGTGCCACCAGCAGACCGTACACTGAAGCTTTCTTT. This encodes CATSRPYTEAFF.

CDR3 sequence (DNA): TGTGCCAGCAGCCAAGGGGGTCCGGGCTGGACATACGAGCAGTACTTC. Translation: CASSQGGPGWTYEQYF. J is TRBJ2-7 and V is TRBV14; maybe TRBD1 (5 bases). The CDR3 spans 16 residues. Germline loops: CDR1 SGHDN, CDR2 FVKESK. Deletions cut 1 base from V and 4 bases from J, with 17 bases between.

J is TRBJ2-7 and V is TRBV4-1, with TRBD2 as a possible D gene (6 bases). Between the trimmed V and J ends, which lost 5 bases and 0 bases, there was a span of 17 bases. The length of the CDR3 is 16 residues. CDR1 and CDR2 from the germline V gene are MGHRA and YSYEKL. The CDR3 DNA reads as TGCGCCAGCAGCGCCACTGCGGGAAAGGGCTCCTACGAGCAGTACTTC. Translated: CASSATAGKGSYEQYF.